A selection of T cell receptor beta chains follows, all from one sample in a study of T cell repertoires in cytomegalovirus infection. TCRdb processed the reads anew with MiXCR; each CDR3 protein has one entry. Of approximately 730,000 distinct CDR3 sequences listed, 25% to 30% are singletons. Which antigens these TCRs recognize remains unknown. Sequenced material: cultured CD8+ T cells from PBMCs, taken from culture after CMV antigen stimulation. These receptors were collected from a human donor in good health (CMV status not recorded). Some clones in this sample may be carry-over from other donors' samples. Both conserved end residues are part of each CDR3. Each record gives: J gene, clone size, V gene, D gene, CDR3 DNA, CDR3 protein. D genes are given only for firm matches. Size values are once, few and many counts, or a class for expanded clones, and some rows have none.

J: TRBJ2-5
size: many
V: TRBV7-9
D: NA
DNA: TGTGCCAGCAGCTTAGAGGCCAGAGACGAAAAGACCCAGTACTTC
CDR3: CASSLEARDEKTQYF

J: TRBJ1-1
size: many
V: TRBV27
D: TRBD1
DNA: TGTGCCAGCAGTTTAAAGAGACAGGGGAACACTGAAGCTTTCTTT
CDR3: CASSLKRQGNTEAFF

J: TRBJ1-2
size: many
V: TRBV7-6
D: NA
DNA: TGTGCCAGCAGCCAAATGGGACCTAACTATGGCTACACCTTC
CDR3: CASSQMGPNYGYTF

J: TRBJ2-3
size: NA
V: TRBV7-2
D: NA
DNA: TGTGCCAGCAGCTTTTGGGGGGGGGCGTCGAGCACAGATACGCAGTATTTT
CDR3: CASSFWGGASSTDTQYF

J: TRBJ2-5
size: few
V: TRBV15
D: NA
DNA: TGTGCCACCAGCAGAGAGCCTCTAGCGCTTAACCAAGAGACCCAGTACTTC
CDR3: CATSREPLALNQETQYF

J: TRBJ1-2
size: NA
V: TRBV6-1
D: NA
DNA: TGTGCCAGCAGTGCCTTTGGTATGGCCTATGGCTACACCTTC
CDR3: CASSAFGMAYGYTF

J: TRBJ2-3
size: NA
V: TRBV11-2
D: NA
DNA: TGTGCCGCTCCGGGAACAGATACGCAGTATTTT
CDR3: CAAPGTDTQYF

J: TRBJ1-1
size: few
V: TRBV27
D: TRBD1
DNA: TGTGCCAGCAGACAGGGGATGGGGAACACTGAAGCTTTCTTT
CDR3: CASRQGMGNTEAFF

J: TRBJ2-3
size: many
V: TRBV27
D: TRBD2
DNA: TGTGCCAGCAGTTTAGGAGCGGGGGGCACAGATACGCAGTATTTT
CDR3: CASSLGAGGTDTQYF

J: TRBJ2-2
size: many
V: TRBV10-3
D: NA
DNA: TGTGCCATCAGATTACATACCGGGGAGCTGTTTTTT
CDR3: CAIRLHTGELFF

J: TRBJ2-6
size: NA
V: TRBV13
D: TRBD1
DNA: TGTGCCAGCAGCTCCCTATGGACAGGGACTCCCTCTGGGGCCAACGTCCTGACTTTC
CDR3: CASSSLWTGTPSGANVLTF

J: TRBJ1-1
size: NA
V: TRBV7-9
D: NA
DNA: TGTGCCAGCAGCTTAGTTCAGTTCCTGAACACTGAAGCTTTCTTT
CDR3: CASSLVQFLNTEAFF